These 29 T cell receptor beta chains share one sample of origin, sequenced in a study of blood T cell repertoires in COVID-19. The assay was immunoSEQ multiplex PCR, and TCRdb's table has in-frame clones only and misses some. The sample yields approximately 280,000 clones, roughly 90% seen once. Sequenced: PBMCs or T cells enriched from blood (not recorded which). Receptors were obtained from a young woman with acute COVID-19.

J is TRBJ2-1 and V is TRBV6-1, with D possibly matching TRBD1 (6 bases). The CDR3 is 16 residues long. Germline lookup yields CDR1 MNHNS and CDR2 SASEGT. Trimming removed 1 base from V and 4 bases from J, with 14 bases in between. CDR3 sequence reads: CASSEVLQGPYNEQFF. The DNA for the CDR3 is TGTGCCAGCAGTGAAGTATTACAGGGACCTTACAATGAGCAGTTCTTC.

The chain links TRBV30 to TRBJ1-4; D might be TRBD1 (5 bases). Germline V gene sequence: CDR1 GTSNPN, CDR2 SVGIG (reference sequence). The V end lost 0 bases, the J end lost 4 bases, and 6 bases lay between the germline ends. The CDR3 contains 13 residues. In DNA form, the CDR3 reads TGTGCCTGGAGTGTCGACAGTAATGAAAAACTGTTTTTT. This codes for CAWSVDSNEKLFF.

The V and J genes are TRBV6-5 and TRBJ2-7; D is ambiguous. V was pared by 3 bases and J by 0 bases, with 12 bases between. The CDR3 is 15 amino acids. Germline V CDR1 and CDR2: MNHEY, SVGAGI. The CDR3 spells CASSYKYSSSYEQYF. The CDR3 bases are TGTGCCAGCAGTTATAAATACAGTAGCTCCTACGAGCAGTACTTC.

The V and J genes are TRBV18 and TRBJ2-6, with 12 bases identical to TRBD2. Germline V gene data show CDR1 as KGHSH and CDR2 as LQKENI. The V gene end was trimmed by 1 base and the J gene end by 0 bases; junction bases not matched to a gene: 1. The CDR3 loop spans 18 amino acids. The DNA of the CDR3 is TGTGCCAGCTCACCACAACTAGCGGGAGGCTCTGGGGCCAACGTCCTGACTTTC. Its protein product is CASSPQLAGGSGANVLTF.

This sequence joins TRBV29-1 and TRBJ1-1, with D maybe TRBD1 (6 bases). The V gene's germline CDR1 is SQVTM and CDR2 ANQGSEA. Trimming took off 7 bases at V and 1 base at J, with 16 bases between the two ends. This CDR3 is built from 14 residues. This chain's CDR3 is CSARPTGANTEAFF. The CDR3, as DNA: TGCAGCGCCCGACCGACAGGCGCGAACACTGAAGCTTTCTTT.

The genes are TRBV5-1 and TRBJ2-5; D uncertain. The CDR3 is made up of 11 amino acids. Germline CDR1 and CDR2: SGHRS and YFSETQ. V lost 1 base to trimming and J lost 5 bases, with 3 bases between them. CDR3 in DNA: TGCGCCAGCAGCTTGTCGGAGACCCAGTACTTC. It codes for CASSLSETQYF.

This chain connects TRBV15 to TRBJ2-7; 7 nucleotides match TRBD2. In germline, CDR1 is LNHNV, CDR2 YYDKDF (reference sequence). V shed 4 bases, J shed 4 bases, and the junction held 10 bases outside the gene matches. The CDR3 sequence is 15 residues long. The DNA for the CDR3 is TGTGCCACCAGCACCGAGTGGGGGGGTAGTTACGAGCAGTACTTC. The encoded protein is CATSTEWGGSYEQYF.

This chain uses TRBV5-1 with TRBJ2-2, with 12 bases fitting TRBD2. This CDR3 is 16 amino acids long. Germline lookup yields CDR1 SGHRS and CDR2 YFSETQ. V was pared by 5 bases and J by 2 bases, with 4 bases of the junction left unmatched. This CDR3 is CASRLAGGTNTGELFF. The CDR3 region has the DNA TGCGCCAGCAGACTAGCGGGAGGAACCAACACCGGGGAGCTGTTTTTT.

The CDR3 is CASNQQGARRETQYF. The CDR3 region has the DNA TGTGCCAGCAACCAACAGGGGGCGCGTCGGGAGACCCAGTACTTC. The V gene is TRBV5-8, the J gene TRBJ2-5, with 9 nucleotides matching TRBD1. Unmatched junction bases numbered 11, after V lost 6 bases and J lost 5 bases. This CDR3 spans 15 amino acids. Germline-derived CDR1 and CDR2 are SGHTS and YDEGEE.

This chain connects TRBV2 to TRBJ2-2, with 7 bases that match TRBD1. Germline values: CDR1 SNHLY, CDR2 FYNNEI. The CDR3 sequence is 16 residues long. V lost 2 bases and J lost 4; bases outside the gene matches: 7. CDR3 region: CASSEIQGRSTGELFF. CDR3 nucleotide sequence: TGTGCCAGCAGTGAAATACAGGGGCGATCCACCGGGGAGCTGTTTTTT.

The chain uses TRBV15 and TRBJ2-5; 7 nucleotides line up with TRBD1. This CDR3 is built from 15 residues. V lost 2 bases to trimming and J lost 1 base; unmatched junction nucleotides: 4. The germline V gene encodes CDR1 LNHNV and CDR2 YYDKDF (reference sequence). For the CDR3, the DNA is TGTGCCACCAGCAGAAAGGGACAGCCCCAAGAGACCCAGTACTTC. Residues: CATSRKGQPQETQYF.

V is TRBV9 and J is TRBJ2-5; 10 positions match TRBD2. This CDR3 contains 15 residues. J lost 7 bases, V lost 4 bases, and 10 bases had no gene match. Germline V gene lookup returns CDR1 SGDLS and CDR2 YYNGEE. The CDR3 DNA follows: TGTGCCAGCAGCTCCAGCGGGAGGGGGTCCGGGACCCAGTACTTC. This translates into CASSSSGRGSGTQYF.

This chain connects TRBV5-1 to TRBJ1-1, with TRBD1 matching over 7 bases. CDR3 length: 19 amino acids. Germline assignment: CDR1 SGHRS and CDR2 YFSETQ. V was clipped by 0 bases and J by 1 base; unmatched bases: 15. CDR3: CASSLAPQIRQGRNTEAFF. The CDR3 nucleotides read TGCGCCAGCAGCTTGGCCCCACAAATTAGACAGGGCCGGAACACTGAAGCTTTCTTT. The variable domain in full, completed from reference TRBV5-1 and TRBJ1-1, reads KAGVTQTPRYLIKTRGQQVTLSCSPISGHRSVSWYQQTPGQGLQFLFEYFSETQRNKGNFPGRFSGRQFSNSRSEMNVSTLELGDSALYLCASSLAPQIRQGRNTEAFFGQGTRLTVV.

The rearrangement joins TRBV5-4 to TRBJ2-5; TRBD2 agrees at 7 bases. In germline, CDR1 is SGHNT, CDR2 YYREEE (reference sequence). V trimming: 7 bases; J trimming: 5 bases; junction bases outside the gene matches: 14. The CDR3 is made up of 15 amino acids. CDR3 DNA: TGTGCCAGCCAGGTAGCGGGCGTAGTTGGGGAGACCCAGTACTTC. It codes for CASQVAGVVGETQYF.

The V gene is TRBV15, the J gene TRBJ2-7, with 10 bases matching TRBD2. CDR3 length: 17 residues. Germline V gives CDR1 LNHNV, CDR2 YYDKDF (reference sequence). The trim removed 0 bases at V and 0 bases at J, leaving 5 bases unmatched. This CDR3 is CATSRDPRTSGSYEQYF. For the CDR3, the DNA is TGTGCCACCAGCAGAGATCCCCGGACTAGCGGCTCCTACGAGCAGTACTTC. Together with reference TRBV15 and TRBJ2-7, the CDR3 gives the full variable domain: DAMVIQNPRYQVTQFGKPVTLSCSQTLNHNVMYWYQQKSSQAPKLLFHYYDKDFNNEADTPDNFQSRRPNTSFCFLDIRSPGLGDTAMYLCATSRDPRTSGSYEQYFGPGTRLTVT.

The chain links TRBV30 to TRBJ2-7, with TRBD2 as a possible D gene (6 bases). Germline V lookup: CDR1 GTSNPN, CDR2 SVGIG (reference sequence). Trimming took 4 bases from V and 7 from J, leaving 20 bases between them. CDR3 size: 14 residues. The CDR3 DNA reads as TGTGCCTGGACCGGGGGTAGGGGAATCGAGGAGCAGTACTTC. Translated: CAWTGGRGIEEQYF.

The genes are TRBV11-2 and TRBJ1-2; 9 nucleotides match TRBD1. CDR1 SGHAT and CDR2 FQNNGV come from the germline V gene. V was clipped by 5 bases and J by 2 bases; unmatched bases: 6. There are 15 residues in the CDR3. This chain's CDR3 is CASSQRTGANYGYTF. The CDR3 nucleotides read TGTGCCAGCAGCCAAAGGACAGGGGCAAACTATGGCTACACCTTC.

J is TRBJ1-6 and V is TRBV4-3; 7 nucleotides align to TRBD1. CDR1 and CDR2 (germline): LGHNA, YSLEER. Trimming cost V 1 base and J 9 bases; bases outside gene matches: 12. The CDR3 length is 17 residues. Here the CDR3 reads CASSQVWSTGRRSPLHF. The CDR3 nucleotides are TGCGCCAGCAGCCAAGTTTGGTCGACAGGGCGGCGTTCACCCCTCCACTTT.

The chain uses TRBV27 and TRBJ2-5; D is unresolved. From germline, CDR1 is MNHEY and CDR2 SMNVEV (reference sequence). V dropped 2 bases and J dropped 2 bases, with 6 bases sitting between them. The CDR3 extends over 13 amino acids. CDR3 bases: TGTGCCAGCAGTTTAAGAGGTCAAGAGACCCAGTACTTC. Its translation: CASSLRGQETQYF.

V usage is TRBV4-1 and J usage is TRBJ2-7; 7 nucleotides line up with TRBD1. There are 14 residues in the CDR3. Unmatched junction bases numbered 6, after V lost 4 bases and J lost 3 bases. Looked up from germline, CDR1 is MGHRA and CDR2 is YSYEKL. The CDR3 sequence: CASSPGTAHYEQYF. The DNA of the CDR3 is TGCGCCAGCAGCCCCGGGACAGCCCACTACGAGCAGTACTTC.

The J gene is TRBJ1-2, the V gene TRBV5-5; 10 bases are a match to TRBD1. Germline trimming cut 4 bases from V and 8 bases from J; bases unmatched to any gene: 8. The CDR3 extends over 14 amino acids. Germline lookup yields CDR1 SGHKS and CDR2 YYEKEE (reference sequence). The CDR3: CASSKDRGDYGYTF. DNA of the CDR3: TGTGCCAGCAGCAAGGACAGGGGGGATTACGGCTACACCTTC.

In DNA form, the CDR3 reads TGCAGCGTTGAAGGGCAGGGAGGCGAGCAGTACTTC. The encoded protein is CSVEGQGGEQYF. The chain uses TRBV29-1 and TRBJ2-7, with a tentative D call TRBD2 (6 bases). The CDR3 covers 12 residues. The V end lost 1 base, the J end lost 6 bases, and 10 bases lay between the germline ends. Germline assignment: CDR1 SQVTM and CDR2 ANQGSEA.

The V gene is TRBV7-9, the J gene TRBJ2-2; 9 bases match TRBD2. CDR3 length equals 16 residues. CDR1 SEHNR and CDR2 FQNEAQ come from the germline V gene (reference sequence). V dropped 5 bases and J dropped 4; count of bases not matched to a gene: 8. CDR3 nucleotide sequence: TGTGCCAGCAGCAGCCGTAGCGGGAGCTCCACCGGGGAGCTGTTTTTT. Translation: CASSSRSGSSTGELFF.

The chain couples TRBV27 to TRBJ2-3; no clear D. Germline V CDR1 and CDR2: MNHEY, SMNVEV (reference sequence). The CDR3 sequence is 15 residues long. V dropped 0 bases and J dropped 2 bases, with 9 bases sitting between them. For the CDR3, the DNA is TGTGCCAGCAGTTTATCTCCCTATTACACAGATACGCAGTATTTT. Its translation: CASSLSPYYTDTQYF.

The rearrangement uses TRBV7-9 and TRBJ1-3; D is uncertain. The CDR3 is 15 amino acids. V gave up 3 bases and J gave up 0 bases, with 9 bases separating them. Germline assignment: CDR1 SEHNR and CDR2 FQNEAQ (reference sequence). The CDR3 DNA is TGTGCCAGCAGCTTTGTTTCCTACTCTGGAAACACCATATATTTT. Its translation is CASSFVSYSGNTIYF.

The rearrangement uses TRBV4-3 and TRBJ2-5; 8 nucleotides match TRBD1. CDR3 length: 19 residues. Germline assignment: CDR1 LGHNA and CDR2 YSLEER. Trimming removed 1 base from V and 4 bases from J; junction bases left unmatched: 17. The CDR3 reads CASSQVPPSRGRGGETQYF. CDR3 sequence (DNA): TGCGCCAGCAGCCAAGTTCCCCCAAGCAGGGGGCGCGGTGGAGAGACCCAGTACTTC.

The rearrangement uses TRBV2 and TRBJ2-7, with 10 bases fitting TRBD2. Unmatched junction bases numbered 9, after V lost 8 bases and J lost 2 bases. The CDR3 covers 15 residues. Germline CDR1 and CDR2: SNHLY and FYNNEI. For the CDR3, the DNA is TGTGCCAGCGAGAACCCGGGACTAGCGACCTACGAGCAGTACTTC. Encoded protein: CASENPGLATYEQYF.

This rearrangement joins TRBV23-1 to TRBJ2-4, with TRBD2 matching over 12 bases. TRBV23-1 is labeled an ORF, and its function is uncertain. This CDR3 is 18 amino acids long. Losses at the gene ends were 0 bases for V and 4 bases for J; bases not matched to a gene: 7. Here the CDR3 reads CASSQSTASGRGKNIQYF. Here the CDR3 DNA reads TGCGCCAGCAGTCAATCGACGGCTAGCGGGAGGGGGAAAAACATTCAGTACTTC.

The rearrangement uses TRBV24-1 and TRBJ1-4; D gene unclear. Germline assignment: CDR1 KGHDR and CDR2 SFDVKD. The CDR3 runs to 12 residues. Trimming stripped 9 bases from V and 11 bases from J, with 15 bases between. CDR3 loop: CATAGTDAKLFF. For the CDR3, the DNA is TGTGCCACCGCAGGAACGGATGCGAAACTGTTTTTT.